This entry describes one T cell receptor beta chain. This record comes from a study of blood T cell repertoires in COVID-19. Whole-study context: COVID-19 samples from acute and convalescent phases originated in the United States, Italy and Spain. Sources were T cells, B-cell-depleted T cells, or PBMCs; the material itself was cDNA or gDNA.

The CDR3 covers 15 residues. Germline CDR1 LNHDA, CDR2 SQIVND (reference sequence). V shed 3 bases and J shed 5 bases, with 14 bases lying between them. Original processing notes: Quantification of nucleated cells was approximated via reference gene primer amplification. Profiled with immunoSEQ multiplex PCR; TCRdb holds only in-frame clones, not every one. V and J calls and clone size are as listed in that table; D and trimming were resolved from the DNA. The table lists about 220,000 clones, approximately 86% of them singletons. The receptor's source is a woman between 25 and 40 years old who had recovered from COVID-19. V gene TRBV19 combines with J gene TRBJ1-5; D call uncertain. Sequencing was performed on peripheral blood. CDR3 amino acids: CASSIPGDGYQPQHF. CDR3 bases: TGTGCCAGTAGTATCCCCGGAGACGGATATCAGCCCCAGCATTTT.